This TCR beta chain was sequenced during a study of T cell responses to AZD1222 COVID-19 vaccine. Profiled with immunoSEQ multiplex PCR; TCRdb holds only in-frame clones, not every one. The table shows 100,000 or so clones, with roughly 87% occurring only once. The CDR3 contains 16 residues. Germline CDR1 LNHDA, CDR2 SQIVND (reference sequence). V shed 4 bases, J shed 7 bases, and the junction held 5 bases outside the gene matches. About this clone itself: Antigen unknown.

General study results and limits: Baseline serology detected seropositivity in only six AZD1222 recipients.

The chain uses TRBV19 and TRBJ2-1, with 15 positions matching TRBD2. The clonotype was recovered from an adult in good health. Sequenced material: peripheral blood, taken on day 0 of AZD1222 vaccination. This CDR3 reads CASSNGLAGGRNEQFF. CDR3 coding DNA: TGTGCCAGTAGTAACGGACTAGCGGGAGGGAGAAATGAGCAGTTCTTC. Full variable domain (missing parts from reference TRBV19 and TRBJ2-1): DGGITQSPKYLFRKEGQNVTLSCEQNLNHDAMYWYRQDPGQGLRLIYYSQIVNDFQKGDIAEGYSVSREKKESFPLTVTSAQKNPTAFYLCASSNGLAGGRNEQFFGPGTRLTVL.